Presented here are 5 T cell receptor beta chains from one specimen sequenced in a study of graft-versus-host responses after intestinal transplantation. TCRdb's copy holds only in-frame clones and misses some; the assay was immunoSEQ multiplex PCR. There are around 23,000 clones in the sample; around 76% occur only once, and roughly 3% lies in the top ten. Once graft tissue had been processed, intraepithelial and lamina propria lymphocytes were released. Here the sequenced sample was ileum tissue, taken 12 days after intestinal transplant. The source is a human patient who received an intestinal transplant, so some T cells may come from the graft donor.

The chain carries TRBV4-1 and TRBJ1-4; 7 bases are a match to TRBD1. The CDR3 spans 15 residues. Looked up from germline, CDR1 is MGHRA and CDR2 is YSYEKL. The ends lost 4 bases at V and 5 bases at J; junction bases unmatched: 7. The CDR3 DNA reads TGCGCCAGCAGCCCCCCGGACAGGCAGAATGAAAAACTGTTTTTT. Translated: CASSPPDRQNEKLFF.

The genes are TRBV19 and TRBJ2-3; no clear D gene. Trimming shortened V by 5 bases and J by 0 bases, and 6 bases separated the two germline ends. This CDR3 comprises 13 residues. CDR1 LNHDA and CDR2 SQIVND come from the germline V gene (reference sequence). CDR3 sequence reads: CASSGASTDTQYF. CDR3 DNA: TGTGCCAGTAGTGGAGCCAGCACAGATACGCAGTATTTT.

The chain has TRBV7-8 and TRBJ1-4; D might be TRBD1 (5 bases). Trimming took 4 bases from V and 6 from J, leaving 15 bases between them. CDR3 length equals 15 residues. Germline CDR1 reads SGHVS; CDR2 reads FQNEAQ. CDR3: CASSSQGHGDEKLFF. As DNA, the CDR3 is TGTGCCAGCAGCTCCCAGGGCCATGGGGATGAAAAACTGTTTTTT.

The chain's CDR3 is CASSRGPPSPLHF. As DNA, the CDR3 is TGTGCCAGCAGCCGCGGCCCCCCTTCACCCCTCCACTTT. The V gene is TRBV5-8, the J gene TRBJ1-6, with D hard to call. The length of the CDR3 is 13 residues. The V end was cut by 4 bases, the J end by 9 bases, with 11 bases between. Germline V lookup: CDR1 SGHTS, CDR2 YDEGEE.

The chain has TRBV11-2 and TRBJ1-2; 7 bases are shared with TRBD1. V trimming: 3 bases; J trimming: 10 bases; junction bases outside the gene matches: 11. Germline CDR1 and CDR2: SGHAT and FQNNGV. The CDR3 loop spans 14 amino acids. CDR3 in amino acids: CASSLEGAGSNYTF. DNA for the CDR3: TGTGCCAGCAGCTTGGAGGGGGCAGGATCAAACTACACCTTC.